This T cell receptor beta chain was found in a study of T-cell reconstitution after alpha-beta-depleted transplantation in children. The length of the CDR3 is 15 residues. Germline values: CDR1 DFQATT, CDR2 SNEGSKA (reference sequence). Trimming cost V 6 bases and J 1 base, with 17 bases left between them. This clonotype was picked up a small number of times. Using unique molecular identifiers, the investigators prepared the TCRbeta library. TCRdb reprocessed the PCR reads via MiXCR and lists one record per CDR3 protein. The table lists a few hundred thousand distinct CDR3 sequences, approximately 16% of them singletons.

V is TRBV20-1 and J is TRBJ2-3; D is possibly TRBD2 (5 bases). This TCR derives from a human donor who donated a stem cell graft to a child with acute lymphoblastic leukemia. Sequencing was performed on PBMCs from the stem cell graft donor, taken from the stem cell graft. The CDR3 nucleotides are TGCAGTGCCGATAGGAGGATTAGCGGCACAGATACGCAGTATTTT. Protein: CSADRRISGTDTQYF.